This entry lists 27 T cell receptor beta chains sequenced from one sample in a study of CD8+ T cells in alopecia areata. It was cDNA, reverse transcribed from extracted RNA, that served as the sequencing template. Data came from immunoSEQ multiplex PCR; TCRdb stores just in-frame clones and leaves some out. The table includes about 30,000 clones, more than 55% detected once. Sequenced: NKG2D-high CD8+ T cells sorted from blood. Receptors were obtained from a human donor with alopecia areata.

This sequence joins TRBV29-1 and TRBJ2-1; 13 positions match TRBD2. This CDR3 is built from 16 residues. Germline assignment: CDR1 SQVTM and CDR2 ANQGSEA. V shed 5 bases, J shed 9 bases, and the junction held 13 bases outside the gene matches. The CDR3 bases are TGCAGCGTTCCACATGGACTAGCGGGGGAACGCGGTGAGCAGTTCTTC. Amino acid sequence: CSVPHGLAGERGEQFF.

V usage is TRBV5-1 and J usage is TRBJ2-5; D ambiguous. The V gene's germline CDR1 is SGHRS and CDR2 YFSETQ. With 0 bases removed from V and 4 bases from J, the gap between germline ends came to 4 bases. This CDR3 contains 12 residues. The CDR3 reads CASSLGAETQYF. CDR3 DNA: TGCGCCAGCAGCTTGGGGGCAGAGACCCAGTACTTC.

This clone occurred once. This rearrangement joins TRBV4-1 to TRBJ2-2; no clear D. The germline V gene has CDR1 MGHRA and CDR2 YSYEKL. V was cut by 1 base and J by 6 bases, with 12 bases left in between. The CDR3 is 15 amino acids. In nucleotides, the CDR3 is TGCGCCAGCAGCCAAGGTCTAGTCTACCCCGGGGAGCTGTTTTTT. Translation: CASSQGLVYPGELFF.

The chain employs TRBV29-1 and TRBJ2-7; TRBD2 is a possible D gene (5 bases). This CDR3 contains 12 residues. Trimming shortened V by 5 bases and J by 3 bases, and 11 bases separated the two germline ends. Germline-derived CDR1 and CDR2 are SQVTM and ANQGSEA. The CDR3 nucleotides read TGCAGCGTTCAAGCGGACCTCTACGAGCAGTACTTC. This codes for CSVQADLYEQYF.

This clone was detected a few times. The chain joins TRBV30 to TRBJ2-7; possibly TRBD1 for D (6 bases). Trimming stripped 0 bases from V and 3 bases from J, with 12 bases between. There are 14 residues in the CDR3. Germline lookup yields CDR1 GTSNPN and CDR2 SVGIG (reference sequence). CDR3 residues: CAWSVPHRDYEQYF. In DNA, the CDR3 is TGTGCCTGGAGTGTACCGCACAGGGACTACGAGCAGTACTTC.

The rearrangement joins TRBV28 to TRBJ2-5, with D unresolved. The V and J ends lost 3 bases and 2 bases respectively, with 13 bases between them. Germline V gene data show CDR1 as MDHEN and CDR2 as SYDVKM. The length of the CDR3 is 15 residues. The CDR3 here is CASSFGLAAQETQYF. The CDR3 DNA sequence: TGTGCCAGCAGTTTCGGTTTGGCAGCTCAAGAGACCCAGTACTTC.

The chain joins TRBV28 to TRBJ2-7; D possibly corresponds to TRBD2 (5 bases). The CDR3 spans 15 residues. Per the germline V gene, CDR1 is MDHEN and CDR2 is SYDVKM. Between the trimmed V and J ends, which lost 5 bases and 5 bases, there was a span of 19 bases. The CDR3 sequence is CASSTPGLGLHEQYF. In nucleotides, the CDR3 is TGTGCCAGCAGTACACCGGGATTAGGGCTGCACGAGCAGTACTTC.

The chain combines TRBV5-1 with TRBJ2-5, with a tentative D call TRBD1 (6 bases). Germline-derived CDR1 and CDR2 are SGHRS and YFSETQ. CDR3 length: 13 residues. Deletions cut 4 bases from V and 5 bases from J, with 12 bases between. The CDR3 is CASSPDSEETQYF. CDR3 coding DNA: TGCGCCAGCAGCCCGGACAGTGAGGAGACCCAGTACTTC. The complete variable domain, with remaining parts taken from reference TRBV5-1 and TRBJ2-5, reads KAGVTQTPRYLIKTRGQQVTLSCSPISGHRSVSWYQQTPGQGLQFLFEYFSETQRNKGNFPGRFSGRQFSNSRSEMNVSTLELGDSALYLCASSPDSEETQYFGPGTRLLVL.

The genes are TRBV4-2 and TRBJ2-2; D possibly uses TRBD1 or TRBD2 (5 bases each). The CDR3 totals 18 residues. Germline assignment: CDR1 LGHNA and CDR2 YNFKEQ. V gave up 0 bases and J gave up 3 bases, with 17 bases separating them. CDR3 nucleotide sequence: TGTGCCAGCAGCCAAGACGGTCCCATCGTGGGGGACACCGGGGAGCTGTTTTTT. Translation: CASSQDGPIVGDTGELFF.

This clone was recorded once. The CDR3 is CASRETGWGTDTQYF. The DNA for the CDR3 is TGTGCCAGCAGAGAGACAGGGTGGGGGACAGATACGCAGTATTTT. The chain combines TRBV2 with TRBJ2-3; 7 bases agree with TRBD1. V shed 6 bases and J 3 bases; nucleotides not matched to a gene: 9. CDR3 length: 15 amino acids. CDR1 is SNHLY and CDR2 is FYNNEI in the germline V gene.

The rearrangement links TRBV30 to TRBJ2-3; D not certain. V lost 0 bases to trimming and J lost 4 bases, with 14 bases between them. The germline V gene has CDR1 GTSNPN and CDR2 SVGIG (reference sequence). The CDR3 consists of 15 residues. This CDR3 is CAWSVRGVGADTQYF. CDR3 DNA sequence: TGTGCCTGGAGTGTACGTGGGGTTGGCGCAGATACGCAGTATTTT. The variable domain in full, with the rest retrieved from reference TRBV30 and TRBJ2-3, is SQTIHQWPATLVQPVGSPLSLECTVEGTSNPNLYWYRQAAGRGLQLLFYSVGIGQISSEVPQNLSASRPQDRQFILSSKKLLLSDSGFYLCAWSVRGVGADTQYFGPGTRLTVL.

This clone was observed a single time. The chain links TRBV6-5 to TRBJ1-2; D is unclear. This CDR3 spans 12 amino acids. Germline CDR1 and CDR2: MNHEY and SVGAGI. Trimming left V 5 bases short and J 4 bases short, with 8 bases between. The DNA for the CDR3 is TGTGCCAGCAGTCTGGAGGGCTATGGCTACACCTTC. Translation gives CASSLEGYGYTF.

The V and J genes are TRBV7-9 and TRBJ1-1; D ambiguous. This CDR3 comprises 12 residues. V was trimmed by 3 bases and J by 4 bases, leaving 6 bases between them. Germline CDR1 reads SEHNR; CDR2 reads FQNEAQ (reference sequence). CDR3 protein: CASSFYGTEAFF. The CDR3 region has the DNA TGTGCCAGCAGCTTCTACGGCACTGAAGCTTTCTTT.

V is TRBV2 and J is TRBJ2-3; the match to TRBD2 covers 9 bases. Trimming cost V 7 bases and J 2 bases; bases outside gene matches: 16. Germline V CDR1 and CDR2: SNHLY, FYNNEI. The CDR3 contains 18 residues. CDR3 bases: TGTGCCAGCAACCCTACCTGGACTAGCGCACCAGACACAGATACGCAGTATTTT. Its protein is CASNPTWTSAPDTDTQYF.

The chain couples TRBV6-5 to TRBJ2-2; unclear D gene. This CDR3 has 14 residues. Per the germline V gene, CDR1 is MNHEY and CDR2 is SVGAGI. Trimming took 1 base from V and 3 from J, leaving 6 bases between them. The CDR3 here is CASSYLTDTGELFF. The CDR3 nucleotides read TGTGCCAGCAGTTACTTGACGGACACCGGGGAGCTGTTTTTT.

This chain uses TRBV19 with TRBJ2-3, with 8 bases that match TRBD2. CDR1 and CDR2 (germline): LNHDA, SQIVND (reference sequence). The junction had 9 bases not matched to a gene; V was cut back by 1 base and J by 6 bases. The CDR3 has 16 amino acids. CDR3 sequence: CASSIGSGSWSDTQYF. CDR3 in DNA: TGTGCCAGTAGTATAGGGAGCGGGAGTTGGTCTGATACGCAGTATTTT.

In its sample, this clone was seen once. V usage is TRBV7-9 and J usage is TRBJ2-2; D uncertain. This CDR3 contains 12 residues. The ends were cut back, 5 bases at V and 5 bases at J, with 6 bases in the middle. The germline CDR1 and CDR2 sequences are SEHNR and FQNEAQ (reference sequence). Here the CDR3 reads CASSPQTGELFF. The CDR3 DNA reads TGTGCCAGCAGCCCGCAGACCGGGGAGCTGTTTTTT.

This chain uses TRBV4-3 with TRBJ2-1; 10 bases are a match to TRBD2. Germline lookup yields CDR1 LGHNA and CDR2 YSLEER. The V and J ends lost 4 bases and 0 bases, in that order; junction bases with no gene match: 3. The CDR3 consists of 16 residues. CDR3 bases: TGCGCCAGCAGCCTTAGCGGGGGGCCCTCCTACAATGAGCAGTTCTTC. It yields the protein CASSLSGGPSYNEQFF.

The chain is built from TRBV19 and TRBJ2-1; 10 nucleotides agree with TRBD2. This CDR3 has 18 amino acids. The germline V gene has CDR1 LNHDA and CDR2 SQIVND (reference sequence). Germline trimming cut 4 bases from V and 4 bases from J; bases unmatched to any gene: 13. The CDR3 sequence is CASSTLAGYVGVYNEQFF. In DNA, the CDR3 is TGTGCCAGTAGTACACTAGCGGGATATGTAGGGGTTTACAATGAGCAGTTCTTC. Full variable domain (rest looked up from reference TRBV19 and TRBJ2-1): DGGITQSPKYLFRKEGQNVTLSCEQNLNHDAMYWYRQDPGQGLRLIYYSQIVNDFQKGDIAEGYSVSREKKESFPLTVTSAQKNPTAFYLCASSTLAGYVGVYNEQFFGPGTRLTVL.

The chain employs TRBV29-1 and TRBJ1-2; D remains unclear. CDR1 is SQVTM and CDR2 is ANQGSEA in the germline V gene. The CDR3 sequence is 11 residues long. V lost 6 bases and J 8 bases, leaving 13 bases between the germline ends. The CDR3 DNA sequence: TGCAGCGTAGAACTGGGTCCGGGCTACACCTTC. Its protein is CSVELGPGYTF.

This clone occurred once. V gene TRBV18 combines with J gene TRBJ2-3; possibly TRBD1 or TRBD2 for D (6 bases each). Germline CDR1 is KGHSH and CDR2 is LQKENI. This CDR3 contains 16 residues. Trimming removed 3 bases at V and 2 bases at J, with 15 bases between. The CDR3 protein is CASSPTGGSFTDTQYF. CDR3 DNA sequence: TGTGCCAGCTCACCGACCGGGGGCAGCTTCACAGATACGCAGTATTTT. The whole variable domain, filled in from reference TRBV18 and TRBJ2-3, reads NAGVMQNPRHLVRRRGQEARLRCSPMKGHSHVYWYRQLPEEGLKFMVYLQKENIIDESGMPKERFSAEFPKEGPSILRIQQVVRGDSAAYFCASSPTGGSFTDTQYFGPGTRLTVL.

The chain joins TRBV7-2 to TRBJ2-1, with a tentative D call TRBD2 (6 bases). The CDR3 length is 17 residues. Germline loops: CDR1 SGHTA, CDR2 FQGNSA. V dropped 0 bases and J dropped 4 bases, with 16 bases sitting between them. CDR3 DNA: TGTGCCAGCAGCTTAGCCCTCTCCGGGAGTAGATACAATGAGCAGTTCTTC. Its protein is CASSLALSGSRYNEQFF.

The chain has TRBV29-1 and TRBJ1-2, with 7 bases matching TRBD1. V lost 4 bases to trimming and J lost 0 bases; unmatched junction nucleotides: 8. CDR1 is SQVTM, CDR2 ANQGSEA, per germline. The CDR3 spans 15 residues. For the CDR3, the DNA is TGCAGCGTTGCACAGGGGTTGTTGGCTAACTATGGCTACACCTTC. As protein: CSVAQGLLANYGYTF.

Only a few counts were recorded for this clone. The chain links TRBV29-1 to TRBJ2-3; 13 bases fit TRBD2. J lost 6 bases, V lost 0 bases, and 9 bases had no gene match. CDR1 is SQVTM, CDR2 ANQGSEA, per germline. CDR3 length equals 17 residues. This chain's CDR3 is CSVEDNMVTSGRDTQYF. CDR3 DNA: TGCAGCGTTGAAGACAATATGGTGACTAGCGGGAGGGATACGCAGTATTTT.

This clone was detected only once. The chain links TRBV5-1 to TRBJ2-1; D is tentatively TRBD1 or TRBD2 (5 bases each). Trimming removed 2 bases from V and 6 bases from J, with 21 bases in between. The length of the CDR3 is 17 residues. From germline, CDR1 is SGHRS and CDR2 YFSETQ. CDR3 DNA: TGCGCCAGCAGCTTCGACTCCCGGGGCCTAATTAGCAATGAGCAGTTCTTC. Encoded protein: CASSFDSRGLISNEQFF.

This clone was counted only a few times. The V call is TRBV7-9, the J call TRBJ2-5; D is uncertain. There are 14 residues in the CDR3. Germline CDR1 SEHNR, CDR2 FQNEAQ (reference sequence). V dropped 3 bases and J dropped 0 bases, with 8 bases sitting between them. Here the CDR3 reads CASSFPGNQETQYF. As DNA, the CDR3 is TGTGCCAGCAGCTTCCCAGGAAACCAAGAGACCCAGTACTTC.

The chain joins TRBV10-2 to TRBJ2-1; perhaps TRBD1 as D (5 bases). CDR1 and CDR2 from the germline V gene are WSHSY and SAAADI. V lost 6 bases and J 4 bases, leaving 7 bases between the germline ends. The CDR3 is 12 residues long. The CDR3 region has the DNA TGCGCCAGCAGGGACAATTACAATGAGCAGTTCTTC. Translating it yields CASRDNYNEQFF.